This T cell receptor (beta chain) was documented in a study of blood T cell repertoires in COVID-19. Study overall: Sample material is recorded as cDNA or gDNA derived from T cells, B-cell-depleted T cells, or PBMCs.

Per the original methods: Cell counts per sample came from amplifying reference gene primers. The repertoire was sequenced with immunoSEQ multiplex PCR; TCRdb's copy has only in-frame clones and lacks some. The D gene and trimming were derived from the DNA, and the V and J assignments and clone size from that table. The sample lists approximately 90,000 clones, less than 90% occurring once. The CDR3 loop spans 12 amino acids. V gave up 1 base and J gave up 10 bases, with 8 bases separating them. CDR1 and CDR2 (germline): SEHNR, FQNEAQ (reference sequence). The V call is TRBV7-9, the J call TRBJ1-5; perhaps TRBD1 as D (5 bases). Sequencing was carried out using peripheral blood. The receptor was derived from a woman older than 75 with acute or convalescent COVID-19. The CDR3 DNA reads as TGTGCCAGCAGCTTAGGACAGAACCCCCAGCATTTT. This encodes CASSLGQNPQHF.